This TCR beta chain derives from a study of Graves' ophthalmopathy and Graves' hyperthyroidism. In the study overall: Peripheral blood sampling occurred at initial diagnosis, before any treatment.

The study excluded patients with other autoimmune diseases, uncontrolled infections, pregnancy or lactation. Amplifying from RNA transcripts, the study obtained TCR beta CDR3 regions. The first round was an RT-PCR with HTBI primers, and the second round was a multiplex PCR. TCRdb redid the calling of the multiplex PCR reads with MiXCR, one entry per CDR3 protein. The sample has around 670,000 distinct CDR3 sequences, approximately 40% seen once. Study-level findings and limits: The majority of expanded thyroid clonotypes above 0.001 frequency also occurred in blood. Using a 13-signature model, the authors split ophthalmopathy from stable hyperthyroidism, with around 89% sensitivity and 70% to 83% specificity.

Of note for this clonotype: The antigen remains undetermined.

The sequence was collected from an adult man with Graves' ophthalmopathy. Sequences were obtained from peripheral blood.

CDR3 nucleotide sequence: TGTGCCAGCAGTGATGAGGGGATTTACGGCTACACCTTC. It encodes CASSDEGIYGYTF. The rearrangement joins TRBV2 to TRBJ1-2; D possibly corresponds to TRBD1 (5 bases). CDR1 and CDR2 from the germline V gene are SNHLY and FYNNEI. The CDR3 spans 13 residues. Deletions cut 3 bases from V and 8 bases from J, with 13 bases between. The entire variable domain, with the rest obtained from reference TRBV2 and TRBJ1-2, is as follows: EPEVTQTPSHQVTQMGQEVILRCVPISNHLYFYWYRQILGQKVEFLVSFYNNEISEKSEIFDDQFSVERPDGSNFTLKIRSTKLEDSAMYFCASSDEGIYGYTFGSGTRLTVV.